A single sample is the source of the 22 T cell receptor beta chains below, sequenced in a study of regulatory T cells in long-lasting Graves disease. Time point meaning: persistent/refractory GD, antithyroid drugs over 5 years with positive TRAb. PBMC RNA served as the TCR library source. TCR beta libraries were built with iRepertoire HTBI primers and Arm-PCR of CDR3 regions. In TCRdb, the multiplex PCR reads were re-called with MiXCR into one record per CDR3 protein. The repertoire has approximately 440,000 distinct CDR3 sequences, about a quarter of them found once; the top ten carry about a quarter. Sequences were derived from peripheral blood mononuclear cells (PBMCs), sampled when the disease was refractory, from a patient treated with antithyroid drugs. Receptors were obtained from a female donor with Graves disease.

This clonotype was counted ten times or more. J is TRBJ2-5 and V is TRBV24-1; 9 bases line up with TRBD2. CDR1 is KGHDR, CDR2 SFDVKD, per germline. CDR3 length: 19 residues. Trimming cost V 2 bases and J 4 bases; bases outside gene matches: 16. The CDR3 DNA is TGTGCCACCAGTGATTGGGGGCGTATTAGCGGGAGAAGGGTAGAGACCCAGTACTTC. Translating it yields CATSDWGRISGRRVETQYF.

Many counts were recorded for this clonotype. This chain uses TRBV27 with TRBJ2-7; 7 nucleotides align to TRBD1. This CDR3 region has 14 residues. Germline V lookup: CDR1 MNHEY, CDR2 SMNVEV (reference sequence). J lost 7 bases, V lost 5 bases, and 11 bases had no gene match. CDR3 coding DNA: TGTGCCAGCAGTACGCAGACAGGGAAGGGGGAGCAGTACTTC. Translated: CASSTQTGKGEQYF.

This CDR3 reads CASSNEGANTEAFF. DNA of the CDR3: TGTGCCAGTAGTAATGAAGGGGCGAACACTGAAGCTTTCTTT. This chain joins TRBV19 and TRBJ1-1, with D possibly being TRBD1 (5 bases). Germline V lookup: CDR1 LNHDA, CDR2 SQIVND (reference sequence). The CDR3 spans 14 residues. V gave up 4 bases and J gave up 1 base, with 10 bases separating them.

V usage is TRBV19 and J usage is TRBJ1-2; D uncertain. V gave up 5 bases and J gave up 2 bases, with 12 bases separating them. CDR3 length equals 14 residues. Germline assignment: CDR1 LNHDA and CDR2 SQIVND (reference sequence). The CDR3 reads CASSPPGYNYGYTF. The CDR3 DNA sequence: TGTGCCAGTAGTCCACCGGGATACAACTATGGCTACACCTTC.

The CDR3 coding sequence is TGTGCCAGCAGCTTGGACGCTAGCGGAGCCTTTTCCTACGAGCAGTACTTC. This gives the protein CASSLDASGAFSYEQYF. This rearrangement joins TRBV7-6 to TRBJ2-7; TRBD2 matches 7 bases. Germline values: CDR1 SGHVS, CDR2 FNYEAQ. V was clipped by 3 bases and J by 1 base; unmatched bases: 12. This CDR3 contains 17 residues.

Details on this clonotype: A read error may be the cause here, since a much bigger clone is one base away. This sequence joins TRBV29-1 and TRBJ2-7; weak D call: TRBD2 (6 bases). Trimming left V 4 bases short and J 3 bases short, with 10 bases between. Germline CDR1 SQVTM, CDR2 ANQGSEA. The CDR3 has 12 residues. In DNA, the CDR3 is TGCAGCGTTGTGGGACTCGGCTACGAGCAGTACTTC. It codes for CSVVGLGYEQYF.

This clonotype was seen only once. The rearrangement uses TRBV30 and TRBJ2-7; D is unresolved. V gave up 2 bases and J gave up 5 bases, with 16 bases separating them. The CDR3 has 14 residues. The germline V gene encodes CDR1 GTSNPN and CDR2 SVGIG (reference sequence). CDR3 sequence (DNA): TGTGCCTGGAGTACCCAGGACGGACGCCACGAGCAGTACTTC. Protein product: CAWSTQDGRHEQYF.

This clonotype was seen repeatedly, ten times or more. The CDR3, as DNA: TGTGCCTGGAGTCCGGACGGCAATCAGCCCCAGCATTTT. It is translated as CAWSPDGNQPQHF. The chain carries TRBV30 and TRBJ1-5; D unclear. Germline V lookup: CDR1 GTSNPN, CDR2 SVGIG (reference sequence). The CDR3 runs to 13 residues. Trimming left V 2 bases short and J 2 bases short, with 7 bases between.

This clonotype came up many times. The chain employs TRBV7-9 and TRBJ1-5, with D hard to call. CDR1 SEHNR and CDR2 FQNEAQ come from the germline V gene (reference sequence). Trimming cost V 2 bases and J 1 base, with 6 bases left between them. The CDR3 is 14 amino acids. CDR3 residues: CASSLSASNQPQHF. For the CDR3, the DNA is TGTGCCAGCAGCTTATCCGCAAGCAATCAGCCCCAGCATTTT.

Only a few counts were recorded for this clonotype. The chain links TRBV7-9 to TRBJ2-5, with unresolved D. The CDR3 has 14 residues. The germline V gene encodes CDR1 SEHNR and CDR2 FQNEAQ (reference sequence). V was cut by 0 bases and J by 5 bases, with 10 bases left in between. The CDR3 is CASSLATALETQYF. CDR3 nucleotide sequence: TGTGCCAGCAGCTTAGCCACAGCGCTGGAGACCCAGTACTTC.

This clonotype was seen more than once but under ten times. The chain is built from TRBV19 and TRBJ2-6; 10 bases map to TRBD1. The V and J ends lost 5 bases and 1 base, in that order; junction bases with no gene match: 8. CDR3 length equals 18 residues. In germline, CDR1 is LNHDA, CDR2 SQIVND (reference sequence). For the CDR3, the DNA is TGTGCCAGTAGTCCTGGGACAGGGGTTACTTCTGGGGCCAACGTCCTGACTTTC. Translation gives CASSPGTGVTSGANVLTF.

This clonotype showed up just once. The V call is TRBV29-1, the J call TRBJ1-1; 8 bases are a match to TRBD1. Trimming took 2 bases from V and 5 from J; bases not matched to a gene: 4. The CDR3 runs 13 residues. CDR1 is SQVTM and CDR2 is ANQGSEA in the germline V gene. CDR3 sequence reads: CSVERTGSTEAFF. The CDR3 DNA reads TGCAGCGTTGAAAGGACAGGGAGTACTGAAGCTTTCTTT.

At least ten counts were recorded for this clonotype. The CDR3 loop is CASSPGHGNTEAFF. As DNA, the CDR3 is TGTGCCAGCAGCCCGGGACATGGGAACACTGAAGCTTTCTTT. V is TRBV7-9 and J is TRBJ1-1, with TRBD1 as a possible D gene (6 bases). Per germline, CDR1 SEHNR and CDR2 FQNEAQ (reference sequence). CDR3 length: 14 amino acids. V lost 5 bases and J 1 base, leaving 11 bases between the germline ends.

As to this clonotype: A read error may explain this, as a much larger clone is one base away. This chain links TRBV27 with TRBJ1-1, with 9 bases fitting TRBD1. The V gene end was trimmed by 6 bases and the J gene end by 0 bases; junction bases not matched to a gene: 11. Germline-derived CDR1 and CDR2 are MNHEY and SMNVEV (reference sequence). CDR3 length equals 17 residues. The CDR3 loop reads CASRESRTGGLNTEAFF. DNA for the CDR3: TGTGCCAGCAGAGAATCCAGAACAGGGGGCTTGAACACTGAAGCTTTCTTT.

This clonotype was counted many times. J is TRBJ2-7 and V is TRBV2; 10 nucleotides match TRBD2. Trimming took 3 bases from V and 3 from J; bases not matched to a gene: 5. Germline V gene lookup returns CDR1 SNHLY and CDR2 FYNNEI. This CDR3 contains 15 residues. Written as DNA, the CDR3 is TGTGCCAGCAGTGAGACTAGCGGGTATAACTACGAGCAGTACTTC. Its protein is CASSETSGYNYEQYF.

The chain links TRBV27 to TRBJ2-2; 13 nucleotides align to TRBD2. In germline, CDR1 is MNHEY, CDR2 SMNVEV (reference sequence). The CDR3 loop spans 18 amino acids. J lost 4 bases, V lost 3 bases, and 8 bases had no gene match. CDR3 bases: TGTGCCAGCAGTTTTCGAGGACTAGCGGGAGTTGGCACCGGGGAGCTGTTTTTT. Its protein is CASSFRGLAGVGTGELFF.

On this clonotype: A much more abundant neighbour one base away suggests this may be a read error. The chain has TRBV6-2 or TRBV6-3 and TRBJ1-2; 10 bases agree with TRBD1. The CDR3 extends over 14 amino acids. The ends lost 2 bases at V and 3 bases at J; junction bases unmatched: 0. Per the germline V gene, CDR1 is MNHEY and CDR2 is SVGEGT. The CDR3 bases are TGTGCCAGCAGTTACGGGACAGGGGACTATGGCTACACCTTC. As protein: CASSYGTGDYGYTF.

This clonotype appeared a few times. The chain joins TRBV19 to TRBJ2-4, with TRBD2 identical over 8 bases. Germline CDR1 LNHDA, CDR2 SQIVND (reference sequence). There are 14 residues in the CDR3. The junction had 7 bases not matched to a gene; V was cut back by 4 bases and J by 8 bases. CDR3 nucleotides: TGTGCCAGTAGTAATTTAGCGGGAACGGACATTCAGTACTTC. This sequence encodes CASSNLAGTDIQYF.

This clonotype occurred many times. The V gene is TRBV5-5, the J gene TRBJ2-5; 11 nucleotides match TRBD1. This CDR3 is 19 amino acids long. The germline gives CDR1 SGHKS, CDR2 YYEKEE (reference sequence). V was pared by 2 bases and J by 1 base, with 13 bases of the junction left unmatched. The CDR3 sequence is CASSFHGQGASGPQETQYF. Written as DNA, the CDR3 is TGTGCCAGCAGCTTCCACGGACAGGGGGCTAGCGGACCCCAAGAGACCCAGTACTTC.

This clonotype was seen once. One end of the junction does not line up with germline, which may come from a read error. The chain recombines TRBV20-1 with TRBJ1-4; D perhaps matches TRBD1 (5 bases). Looked up from germline, CDR1 is DFQATT and CDR2 is SNEGSKA (reference sequence). The CDR3 has 15 amino acids. CDR3 in DNA: TGCAGTGCTAGCGATCCGAGACAGACCACTGAAAAGAGGTCTTTT. This codes for CSASDPRQTTEKRSF.

V gene TRBV20-1 combines with J gene TRBJ1-4; D uncertain. V was clipped by 1 base and J by 15 bases, with 18 bases between them. The CDR3 length is 13 residues. The germline V gene encodes CDR1 DFQATT and CDR2 SNEGSKA (reference sequence). The CDR3 DNA reads TGCAGTGCTAGAGGGGGATCGAGGGATCTTATGTTTTTT. This encodes CSARGGSRDLMFF.

This clonotype appeared many times. The genes are TRBV28 and TRBJ2-7, with 9 bases aligning to TRBD2. The CDR3 is 18 amino acids. V was pared by 6 bases and J by 0 bases, with 15 bases of the junction left unmatched. Germline loops: CDR1 MDHEN, CDR2 SYDVKM. CDR3 sequence reads: CASSTPTSGLGGSYEQYF. The DNA of the CDR3 is TGTGCCAGCAGCACACCGACTAGCGGCCTGGGGGGCTCCTACGAGCAGTACTTC.